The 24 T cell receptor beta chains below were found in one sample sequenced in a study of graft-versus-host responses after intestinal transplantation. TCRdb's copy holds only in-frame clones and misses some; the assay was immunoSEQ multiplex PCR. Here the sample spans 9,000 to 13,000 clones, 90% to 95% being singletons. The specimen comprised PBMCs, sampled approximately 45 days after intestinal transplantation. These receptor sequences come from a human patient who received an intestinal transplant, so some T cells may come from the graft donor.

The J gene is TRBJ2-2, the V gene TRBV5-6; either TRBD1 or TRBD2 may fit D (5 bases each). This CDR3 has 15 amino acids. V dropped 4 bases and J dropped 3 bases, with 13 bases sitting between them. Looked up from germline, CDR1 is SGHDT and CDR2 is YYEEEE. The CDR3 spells CASSPVGRDTGELFF. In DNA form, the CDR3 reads TGTGCCAGCAGCCCGGTGGGACGAGACACCGGGGAGCTGTTTTTT.

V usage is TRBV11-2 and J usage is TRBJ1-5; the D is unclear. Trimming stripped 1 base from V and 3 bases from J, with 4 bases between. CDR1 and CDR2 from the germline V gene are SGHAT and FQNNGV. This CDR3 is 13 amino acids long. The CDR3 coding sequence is TGTGCCAGCAGCTTAGGGGACAATCAGCCCCAGCATTTT. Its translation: CASSLGDNQPQHF.

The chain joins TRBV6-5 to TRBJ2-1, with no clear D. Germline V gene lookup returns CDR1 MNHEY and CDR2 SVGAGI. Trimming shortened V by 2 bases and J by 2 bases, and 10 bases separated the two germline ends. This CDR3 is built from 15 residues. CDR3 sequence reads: CASSYAATTYNEQFF. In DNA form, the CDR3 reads TGTGCCAGCAGTTACGCGGCAACTACCTACAATGAGCAGTTCTTC.

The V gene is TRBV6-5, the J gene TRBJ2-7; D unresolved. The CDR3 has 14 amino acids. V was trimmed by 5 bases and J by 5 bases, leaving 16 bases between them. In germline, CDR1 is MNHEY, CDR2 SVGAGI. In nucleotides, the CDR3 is TGTGCCAGCAGTCCCACCGGGCCGCGCCACGAGCAGTACTTC. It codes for CASSPTGPRHEQYF.

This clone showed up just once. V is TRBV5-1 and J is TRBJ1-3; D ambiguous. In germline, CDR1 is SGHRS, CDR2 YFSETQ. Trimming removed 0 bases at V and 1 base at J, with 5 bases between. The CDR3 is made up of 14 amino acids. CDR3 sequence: CASSLGDSGNTIYF. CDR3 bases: TGCGCCAGCAGCTTGGGGGATTCTGGAAACACCATATATTTT.

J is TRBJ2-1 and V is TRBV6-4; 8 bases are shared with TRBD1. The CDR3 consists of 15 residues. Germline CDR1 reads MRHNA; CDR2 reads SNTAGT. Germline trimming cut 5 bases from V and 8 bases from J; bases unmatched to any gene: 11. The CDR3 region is CASSRQGAPPDEQFF. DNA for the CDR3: TGTGCCAGCAGTCGCCAGGGGGCGCCCCCGGATGAGCAGTTCTTC.

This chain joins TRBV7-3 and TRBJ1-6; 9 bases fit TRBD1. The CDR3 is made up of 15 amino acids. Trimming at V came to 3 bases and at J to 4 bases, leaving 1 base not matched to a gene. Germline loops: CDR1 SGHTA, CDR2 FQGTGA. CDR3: CASSFGTGYNSPLHF. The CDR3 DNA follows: TGTGCCAGCAGCTTCGGGACAGGGTATAATTCACCCCTCCACTTT.

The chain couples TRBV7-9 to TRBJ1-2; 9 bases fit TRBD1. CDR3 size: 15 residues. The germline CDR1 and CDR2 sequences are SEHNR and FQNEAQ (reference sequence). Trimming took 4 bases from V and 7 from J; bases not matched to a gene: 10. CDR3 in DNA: TGTGCCAGCAGCTCATGGACAGGGGTCGGGTCTGGCTACACCTTC. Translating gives CASSSWTGVGSGYTF.

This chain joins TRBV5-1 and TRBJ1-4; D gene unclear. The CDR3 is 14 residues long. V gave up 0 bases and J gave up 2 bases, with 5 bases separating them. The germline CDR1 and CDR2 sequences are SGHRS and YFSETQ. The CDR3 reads CASSLGATNEKLFF. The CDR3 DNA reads TGCGCCAGCAGCTTGGGGGCCACTAATGAAAAACTGTTTTTT.

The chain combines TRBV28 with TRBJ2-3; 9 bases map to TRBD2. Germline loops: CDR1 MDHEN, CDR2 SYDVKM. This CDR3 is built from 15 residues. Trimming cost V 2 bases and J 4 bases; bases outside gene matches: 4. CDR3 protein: CASSLGGGASDTQYF. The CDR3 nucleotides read TGTGCCAGCAGTTTAGGCGGGGGGGCGTCAGATACGCAGTATTTT.

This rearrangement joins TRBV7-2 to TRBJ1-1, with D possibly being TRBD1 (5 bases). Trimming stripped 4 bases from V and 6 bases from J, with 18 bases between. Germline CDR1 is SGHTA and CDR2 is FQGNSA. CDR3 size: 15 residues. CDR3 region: CASSSFGGLYAEAFF. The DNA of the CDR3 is TGTGCCAGCAGCTCATTCGGGGGGTTGTACGCTGAAGCTTTCTTT.

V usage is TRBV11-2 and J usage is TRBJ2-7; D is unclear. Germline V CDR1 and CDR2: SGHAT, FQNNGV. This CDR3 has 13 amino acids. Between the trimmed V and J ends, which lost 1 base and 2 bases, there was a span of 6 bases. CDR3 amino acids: CASSLGTPYEQYF. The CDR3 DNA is TGTGCCAGCAGCTTAGGCACGCCCTACGAGCAGTACTTC.

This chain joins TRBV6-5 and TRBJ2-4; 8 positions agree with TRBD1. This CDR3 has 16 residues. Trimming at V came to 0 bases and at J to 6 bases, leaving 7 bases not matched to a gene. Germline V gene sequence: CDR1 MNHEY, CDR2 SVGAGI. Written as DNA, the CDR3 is TGTGCCAGCAGTTACTCGTCCCTTGGACAGGGAAACATTCAGTACTTC. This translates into CASSYSSLGQGNIQYF.

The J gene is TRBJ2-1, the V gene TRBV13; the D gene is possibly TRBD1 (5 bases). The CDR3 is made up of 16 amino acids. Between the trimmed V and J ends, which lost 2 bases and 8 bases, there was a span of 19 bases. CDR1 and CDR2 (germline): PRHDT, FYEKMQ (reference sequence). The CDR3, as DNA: TGTGCCAGCAGCTTAAGGGGTGGGGCCAATGGGGATGAGCAGTTCTTC. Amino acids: CASSLRGGANGDEQFF.

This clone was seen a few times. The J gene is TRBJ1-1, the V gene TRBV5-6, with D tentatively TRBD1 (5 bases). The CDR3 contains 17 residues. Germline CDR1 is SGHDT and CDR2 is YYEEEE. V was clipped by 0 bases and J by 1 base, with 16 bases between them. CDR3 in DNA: TGTGCCAGCAGCTTGGCCGCAGGGATGGGGGGGAACACTGAAGCTTTCTTT. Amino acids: CASSLAAGMGGNTEAFF.

In DNA form, the CDR3 reads TGTGCCAGCAGTTTTTTAGCGGGGAGCTACAATGAGCAGTTCTTC. Translated, it gives CASSFLAGSYNEQFF. This rearrangement joins TRBV27 to TRBJ2-1; TRBD2 matches at 8 bases. V was pared by 3 bases and J by 3 bases, with 4 bases of the junction left unmatched. The CDR3 contains 15 residues. Germline assignment: CDR1 MNHEY and CDR2 SMNVEV (reference sequence).

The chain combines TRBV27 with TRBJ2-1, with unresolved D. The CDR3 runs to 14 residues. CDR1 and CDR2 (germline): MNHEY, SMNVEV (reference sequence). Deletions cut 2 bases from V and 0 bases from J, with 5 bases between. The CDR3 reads CASSLISSYNEQFF. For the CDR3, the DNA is TGTGCCAGCAGTTTAATCAGCTCCTACAATGAGCAGTTCTTC.

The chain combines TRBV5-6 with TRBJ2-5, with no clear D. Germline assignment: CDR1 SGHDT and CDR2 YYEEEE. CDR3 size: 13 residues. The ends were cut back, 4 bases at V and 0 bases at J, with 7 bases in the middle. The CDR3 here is CASSNWYQETQYF. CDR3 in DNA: TGTGCCAGCAGCAACTGGTACCAAGAGACCCAGTACTTC.

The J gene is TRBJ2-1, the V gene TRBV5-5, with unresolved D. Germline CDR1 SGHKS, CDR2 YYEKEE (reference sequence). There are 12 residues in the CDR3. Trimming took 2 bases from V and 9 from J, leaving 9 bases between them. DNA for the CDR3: TGTGCCAGCAGCTTCCTAGACGGTGAGCAGTTCTTC. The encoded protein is CASSFLDGEQFF.

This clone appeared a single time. The chain's CDR3 is CASSQGTQGGVTEAFF. CDR3 nucleotides: TGCGCCAGCAGCCAAGGGACTCAGGGGGGGGTCACTGAAGCTTTCTTT. V is TRBV4-1 and J is TRBJ1-1; 7 bases align to TRBD1. Trimming took 1 base from V and 4 from J; bases not matched to a gene: 9. This CDR3 contains 16 residues. Looked up from germline, CDR1 is MGHRA and CDR2 is YSYEKL.

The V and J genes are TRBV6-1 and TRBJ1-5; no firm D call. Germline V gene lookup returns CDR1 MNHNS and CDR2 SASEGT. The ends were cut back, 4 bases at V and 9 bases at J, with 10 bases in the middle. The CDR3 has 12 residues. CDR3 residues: CASSGPPMPQHF. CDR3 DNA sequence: TGTGCCAGCAGTGGCCCCCCAATGCCCCAGCATTTT.

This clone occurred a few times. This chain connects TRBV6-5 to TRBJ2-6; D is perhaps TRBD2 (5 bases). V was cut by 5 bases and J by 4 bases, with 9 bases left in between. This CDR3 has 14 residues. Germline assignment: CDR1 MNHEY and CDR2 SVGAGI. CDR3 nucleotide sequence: TGTGCCAGCAGTACCGAGGGCGGGGCCAACGTCCTGACTTTC. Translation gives CASSTEGGANVLTF.

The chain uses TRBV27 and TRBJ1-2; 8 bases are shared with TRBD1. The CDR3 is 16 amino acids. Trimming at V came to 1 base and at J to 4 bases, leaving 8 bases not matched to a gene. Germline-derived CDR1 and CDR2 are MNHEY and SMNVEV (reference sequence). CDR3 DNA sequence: TGTGCCAGCAGTTTATTTGGCAGGGGGCGTTTCTATGGCTACACCTTC. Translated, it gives CASSLFGRGRFYGYTF.

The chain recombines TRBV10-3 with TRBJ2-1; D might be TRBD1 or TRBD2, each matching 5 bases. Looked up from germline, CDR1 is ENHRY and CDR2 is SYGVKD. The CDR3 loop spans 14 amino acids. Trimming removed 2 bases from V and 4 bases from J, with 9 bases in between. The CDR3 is CAISERDQYNEQFF. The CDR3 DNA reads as TGTGCCATCAGTGAGAGGGACCAGTACAATGAGCAGTTCTTC.